What follows are 21 T cell receptor beta chains derived from one specimen sequenced in a study of cytomegalovirus exposure and HLA in healthy donors. PCR used 60 Vbeta primers and 13 Jbeta primers. Data came from immunoSEQ multiplex PCR; TCRdb stores just in-frame clones and leaves some out. The sample carries 150,000 to 200,000 clones, 77% recorded once. The specimen sequenced was PBMCs. The receptors were gathered from a woman aged 40 to 50 in good health and CMV-seropositive.

In this sample, this clone turned up a few times. The genes are TRBV28 and TRBJ2-5; 7 nucleotides match TRBD2. V was clipped by 3 bases and J by 4 bases; unmatched bases: 8. CDR1 is MDHEN, CDR2 SYDVKM, per germline. The CDR3 runs to 15 residues. The CDR3 here is CASSLAGATGETQYF. The CDR3 DNA sequence: TGTGCCAGCAGTTTGGCGGGAGCAACCGGAGAGACCCAGTACTTC.

The rearrangement uses TRBV15 and TRBJ2-5; maybe TRBD1 (5 bases). CDR1 is LNHNV, CDR2 YYDKDF, per germline (reference sequence). Trimming left V 0 bases short and J 4 bases short, with 12 bases between. The CDR3 loop spans 15 amino acids. CDR3 residues: CATSRDPDKGETQYF. The DNA for the CDR3 is TGTGCCACCAGCAGAGATCCGGACAAGGGAGAGACCCAGTACTTC.

The rearrangement joins TRBV5-4 to TRBJ2-3; 15 nucleotides agree with TRBD2. Germline V CDR1 and CDR2: SGHNT, YYREEE (reference sequence). The CDR3 has 17 residues. J was trimmed by 6 bases and V by 3 bases; bases with no gene match: 8. DNA of the CDR3: TGTGCCAGCAGCTCCGGACTAGCGGGAGGGCCTTTGGATACGCAGTATTTT. Translating gives CASSSGLAGGPLDTQYF.

The J gene is TRBJ1-5, the V gene TRBV27; D is perhaps TRBD1 (5 bases). This CDR3 has 14 residues. Trimming removed 2 bases from V and 5 bases from J, with 10 bases in between. Germline CDR1 MNHEY, CDR2 SMNVEV (reference sequence). The CDR3 loop reads CASSLTGWDQPQHF. The CDR3 DNA is TGTGCCAGCAGTTTAACAGGTTGGGATCAGCCCCAGCATTTT.

In this sample, this clone turned up once. The chain recombines TRBV5-4 with TRBJ1-1; 8 bases agree with TRBD1. Germline-derived CDR1 and CDR2 are SGHNT and YYREEE (reference sequence). This CDR3 is built from 14 residues. V was pared by 3 bases and J by 3 bases, with 4 bases of the junction left unmatched. As DNA, the CDR3 is TGTGCCAGCAGCTCCCAGGGGGCCTACACTGAAGCTTTCTTT. Its translation is CASSSQGAYTEAFF.

The chain couples TRBV6-1 to TRBJ2-7, with TRBD1 identical over 7 bases. Germline loops: CDR1 MNHNS, CDR2 SASEGT. This CDR3 has 12 residues. The ends lost 1 base at V and 8 bases at J; junction bases unmatched: 2. CDR3 protein: CASSEEGQKQYF. The CDR3 DNA reads TGTGCCAGCAGTGAAGAGGGACAGAAGCAGTACTTC.

The chain carries TRBV6-5 and TRBJ1-6; D unresolved. Germline CDR1 reads MNHEY; CDR2 reads SVGAGI. V lost 0 bases, J lost 6 bases, and 12 bases lay in between. The CDR3 sequence is 16 residues long. This chain's CDR3 is CASSYSNGELNSPLHF. CDR3 sequence (DNA): TGTGCCAGCAGTTACTCGAACGGAGAACTTAATTCACCCCTCCACTTT.

The rearrangement joins TRBV7-9 to TRBJ2-3; a possible D gene is TRBD2 (6 bases). The germline CDR1 and CDR2 sequences are SEHNR and FQNEAQ (reference sequence). The CDR3 consists of 15 residues. Trimming left V 1 base short and J 0 bases short, with 8 bases between. The CDR3 DNA reads TGTGCCAGCAGCTTAGACGGGAGAAGCACAGATACGCAGTATTTT. It encodes CASSLDGRSTDTQYF.

This chain joins TRBV4-3 and TRBJ1-1; 9 bases agree with TRBD1. With 4 bases clipped from V and 6 bases from J, the junction kept 15 bases outside the gene matches. Germline V gene sequence: CDR1 LGHNA, CDR2 YSLEER. The CDR3 is 17 residues long. CDR3 in DNA: TGCGCCAGCAGCCGGGAATTACCGGGACAGGGACCTCCTGAAGCTTTCTTT. Its protein is CASSRELPGQGPPEAFF.

This chain uses TRBV20-1 with TRBJ1-1; D is perhaps TRBD1 (6 bases). Trimming took 6 bases from V and 4 from J, leaving 9 bases between them. Germline CDR1 reads DFQATT; CDR2 reads SNEGSKA (reference sequence). This CDR3 region has 11 residues. The CDR3 reads CSATGFTEAFF. The CDR3, as DNA: TGCAGTGCCACAGGGTTCACTGAAGCTTTCTTT.

The chain joins TRBV18 to TRBJ2-3; 7 nucleotides line up with TRBD1. CDR1 and CDR2 (germline): KGHSH, LQKENI. The CDR3 totals 15 residues. Germline trimming cut 3 bases from V and 2 bases from J; bases unmatched to any gene: 5. The CDR3 region is CASSPRTGYTDTQYF. The CDR3 DNA reads TGTGCCAGCTCACCGCGGACAGGTTACACAGATACGCAGTATTTT.

The J gene is TRBJ1-5, the V gene TRBV6-1, with a possible D match to TRBD1 (5 bases). Trimming took 1 base from V and 11 from J, leaving 15 bases between them. The germline CDR1 and CDR2 sequences are MNHNS and SASEGT. This CDR3 is 14 amino acids long. The CDR3 region has the DNA TGTGCCAGCAGTGAAGGGACACCCCGCGGAGCCCAGCATTTT. It codes for CASSEGTPRGAQHF.

This chain links TRBV18 with TRBJ2-5; 8 bases match TRBD2. V shed 1 base, J shed 4 bases, and the junction held 8 bases outside the gene matches. From germline, CDR1 is KGHSH and CDR2 LQKENI. CDR3 length equals 16 residues. Here the CDR3 DNA reads TGTGCCAGCTCACCACTCAGCGGGAGTTTAAGAGAGACCCAGTACTTC. Translation gives CASSPLSGSLRETQYF.

J is TRBJ1-4 and V is TRBV19, with a tentative D call TRBD1 (5 bases). V was clipped by 8 bases and J by 0 bases, with 13 bases between them. The V gene's germline CDR1 is LNHDA and CDR2 SQIVND (reference sequence). This CDR3 region has 15 residues. For the CDR3, the DNA is TGTGCCAGTGTCACAGGAGTCGCAACTAATGAAAAACTGTTTTTT. Its protein is CASVTGVATNEKLFF.

The chain recombines TRBV19 with TRBJ1-1; D is ambiguous. The CDR3 has 16 residues. V lost 0 bases, J lost 5 bases, and 16 bases lay in between. The germline V gene has CDR1 LNHDA and CDR2 SQIVND (reference sequence). The CDR3 DNA is TGTGCCAGTAGTATAGATGGCATTAGGAGGGATACTGAAGCTTTCTTT. This codes for CASSIDGIRRDTEAFF. The full variable domain, completed using reference TRBV19 and TRBJ1-1, is DGGITQSPKYLFRKEGQNVTLSCEQNLNHDAMYWYRQDPGQGLRLIYYSQIVNDFQKGDIAEGYSVSREKKESFPLTVTSAQKNPTAFYLCASSIDGIRRDTEAFFGQGTRLTVV.

This clone was seen just once. The rearrangement joins TRBV5-1 to TRBJ2-5; 10 bases align to TRBD2. Germline values: CDR1 SGHRS, CDR2 YFSETQ. After removal of 0 bases from V and 1 base from J, the junction contained 3 bases not matched to a gene. CDR3 size: 16 residues. The CDR3 reads CASSLEASGGQETQYF. Here the CDR3 DNA reads TGCGCCAGCAGCTTGGAGGCTAGCGGGGGCCAAGAGACCCAGTACTTC. Looking up the rest from reference TRBV5-1 and TRBJ2-5 gives the full variable domain: KAGVTQTPRYLIKTRGQQVTLSCSPISGHRSVSWYQQTPGQGLQFLFEYFSETQRNKGNFPGRFSGRQFSNSRSEMNVSTLELGDSALYLCASSLEASGGQETQYFGPGTRLLVL.

The V and J genes are TRBV25-1 and TRBJ1-2; TRBD1 matches 10 bases. Trimming at V came to 1 base and at J to 3 bases, leaving 2 bases not matched to a gene. The CDR3 has 15 residues. CDR1 MGHDK and CDR2 SYGVNS come from the germline V gene. CDR3 DNA sequence: TGTGCCAGCAGTGAATCGACAGGGGGCCACTATGGCTACACCTTC. Translating gives CASSESTGGHYGYTF.

The chain has TRBV29-1 and TRBJ1-2, with 7 bases lining up with TRBD1. CDR1 is SQVTM, CDR2 ANQGSEA, per germline. The V segment lost 3 bases and the J segment 6 bases; nucleotides outside the gene matches: 7. There are 13 residues in the CDR3. CDR3 sequence reads: CSVDFRGKNGYTF. CDR3 sequence (DNA): TGCAGCGTTGATTTCAGGGGGAAAAATGGCTACACCTTC.

This clone was found a few times. The chain has TRBV5-4 and TRBJ2-5; TRBD1 aligns across 8 bases. CDR1 SGHNT and CDR2 YYREEE come from the germline V gene (reference sequence). V lost 0 bases to trimming and J lost 1 base; unmatched junction nucleotides: 2. The CDR3 covers 15 residues. CDR3 loop: CASSLGGQGQETQYF. In DNA, the CDR3 is TGTGCCAGCAGCTTGGGAGGACAGGGCCAAGAGACCCAGTACTTC.

The V gene is TRBV5-1, the J gene TRBJ2-2; perhaps TRBD2 as D (6 bases). This CDR3 comprises 16 residues. V lost 3 bases and J lost 4, with 16 bases in between. Looked up from germline, CDR1 is SGHRS and CDR2 is YFSETQ. The CDR3 sequence: CASSSGLLSSTGELFF. The CDR3 nucleotides are TGCGCCAGCAGCTCGGGACTTCTTTCGAGCACCGGGGAGCTGTTTTTT.

The J gene is TRBJ2-3, the V gene TRBV2; no definite D call. The length of the CDR3 is 12 residues. Trimming took off 0 bases at V and 7 bases at J, with 5 bases between the two ends. Per the germline V gene, CDR1 is SNHLY and CDR2 is FYNNEI. The CDR3 here is CASSEARNTQYF. The CDR3 DNA follows: TGTGCCAGCAGTGAAGCGCGGAATACGCAGTATTTT. Full variable domain (rest looked up from reference TRBV2 and TRBJ2-3): EPEVTQTPSHQVTQMGQEVILRCVPISNHLYFYWYRQILGQKVEFLVSFYNNEISEKSEIFDDQFSVERPDGSNFTLKIRSTKLEDSAMYFCASSEARNTQYFGPGTRLTVL.